One sample yielded the 18 T cell receptor beta chains listed below, sequenced in a study of T cell responses to AZD1222 COVID-19 vaccine. Method: immunoSEQ multiplex PCR; TCRdb's copy keeps in-frame clones and lacks some. The sample records 100,000 or so clones, approximately 90% being singletons. The sequencing used peripheral blood, collected on day 0 of AZD1222 vaccination. These receptors were obtained from an adult in good health.

Only a few counts were recorded for this clone. The chain employs TRBV5-1 and TRBJ1-2; TRBD1 aligns across 8 bases. Germline CDR1 and CDR2: SGHRS and YFSETQ. Trimming cost V 2 bases and J 8 bases; bases outside gene matches: 5. The CDR3 consists of 13 residues. CDR3 in amino acids: CASSLQGDRGYTF. The CDR3 DNA reads TGCGCCAGCAGCTTACAGGGGGACCGAGGCTACACCTTC.

For this clone: One junction end does not reproduce the germline sequence, and a read error may be involved. The CDR3 reads CASSDGAGYYEQFF. CDR3 nucleotides: TGTGCCAGCAGCGATGGGGCGGGCTACTATGAGCAGTTCTTC. The chain is built from TRBV9 and TRBJ2-1; D might be TRBD1 or TRBD2, each matching 5 bases. CDR3 size: 14 residues. The germline gives CDR1 SGDLS, CDR2 YYNGEE.

This clone is a singleton in its sample. The chain uses TRBV3-1 (or the pseudogene TRBV3-2) and TRBJ2-1; TRBD2 matches at 11 bases. Trimming removed 4 bases from V and 10 bases from J; junction bases left unmatched: 9. The CDR3 covers 15 residues. In germline, CDR1 is LGHDT, CDR2 YNNKEL (reference sequence). The CDR3 is CASSPLAGGPGEQFF. CDR3 sequence (DNA): TGTGCCAGCAGCCCGTTAGCGGGAGGGCCTGGCGAGCAGTTCTTC.

This clone was counted once. This chain uses TRBV5-8 with TRBJ1-5; no definite D call. CDR3 length: 15 residues. V was trimmed by 5 bases and J by 3 bases, leaving 15 bases between them. Germline V gene data show CDR1 as SGHTS and CDR2 as YDEGEE. In nucleotides, the CDR3 is TGTGCCAGCAGTCATAACCGGGGTCCCAATCAGCCCCAGCATTTT. It specifies CASSHNRGPNQPQHF. Drawing the rest from reference TRBV5-8 and TRBJ1-5, the complete variable domain is EAGVTQSPTHLIKTRGQQATLRCSPISGHTSVYWYQQALGLGLQFLLWYDEGEERNRGNFPPRFSGRQFPNYSSELNVNALELEDSALYLCASSHNRGPNQPQHFGDGTRLSIL.

The chain employs TRBV7-9 and TRBJ1-2; a possible D gene is TRBD1 (6 bases). Trimming shortened V by 5 bases and J by 5 bases, and 18 bases separated the two germline ends. The CDR3 runs 15 residues. The germline V gene has CDR1 SEHNR and CDR2 FQNEAQ (reference sequence). CDR3 in DNA: TGTGCCAGCAGCACCACAGGGCCTCAATGGTATGGCTACACCTTC. This codes for CASSTTGPQWYGYTF.

This chain connects TRBV10-3 to TRBJ2-1; weak D call: TRBD2 (5 bases). Trimming shortened V by 8 bases and J by 2 bases, and 10 bases separated the two germline ends. The CDR3 sequence is 13 residues long. Germline CDR1 ENHRY, CDR2 SYGVKD. Here the CDR3 reads CAIEDLAYNEQFF. The CDR3 DNA is TGTGCCATCGAGGACTTAGCCTACAATGAGCAGTTCTTC.

The V gene is TRBV5-4, the J gene TRBJ1-4, with D maybe TRBD1 (5 bases). From germline, CDR1 is SGHNT and CDR2 YYREEE (reference sequence). The V and J ends lost 1 base and 8 bases respectively, with 15 bases between them. The CDR3 length is 15 residues. The CDR3 region is CASSLNSRGGEKLFF. The CDR3 nucleotides are TGTGCCAGCAGCTTGAATAGTAGGGGAGGGGAAAAACTGTTTTTT.

The chain links TRBV5-4 to TRBJ1-2, with 7 bases fitting TRBD1. V trimming: 5 bases; J trimming: 0 bases; junction bases outside the gene matches: 4. Germline assignment: CDR1 SGHNT and CDR2 YYREEE (reference sequence). CDR3 length: 14 residues. CDR3 bases: TGTGCCAGCAGGGGGGGGACAGCTAACTATGGCTACACCTTC. Amino acids: CASRGGTANYGYTF. Full variable domain (rest looked up from reference TRBV5-4 and TRBJ1-2): ETGVTQSPTHLIKTRGQQVTLRCSSQSGHNTVSWYQQALGQGPQFIFQYYREEENGRGNFPPRFSGLQFPNYSSELNVNALELDDSALYLCASRGGTANYGYTFGSGTRLTVV.

The J gene is TRBJ1-2, the V gene TRBV15, with D perhaps TRBD1 (6 bases). The V gene's germline CDR1 is LNHNV and CDR2 YYDKDF (reference sequence). Trimming cost V 5 bases and J 4 bases, with 8 bases left between them. This CDR3 comprises 12 residues. CDR3 sequence: CATSGRGYGYTF. Here the CDR3 DNA reads TGTGCCACCAGCGGCAGGGGCTATGGCTACACCTTC.

This chain links TRBV7-8 with TRBJ2-6, with D perhaps matching TRBD2 (6 bases). Looked up from germline, CDR1 is SGHVS and CDR2 is FQNEAQ. The CDR3 sequence is 16 residues long. Trimming left V 1 base short and J 2 bases short, with 9 bases between. The CDR3 region is CASSLDWGAGANVLTF. The CDR3 nucleotides read TGTGCCAGCAGCTTAGATTGGGGGGCTGGGGCCAACGTCCTGACTTTC.

V gene TRBV7-9 combines with J gene TRBJ1-1; 12 nucleotides match TRBD1. The CDR3 runs 16 residues. Germline V gene lookup returns CDR1 SEHNR and CDR2 FQNEAQ (reference sequence). V trimming: 1 base; J trimming: 5 bases; junction bases outside the gene matches: 5. CDR3 sequence reads: CASSLGGQGARTEAFF. The CDR3 region has the DNA TGTGCCAGCAGCTTAGGGGGACAGGGGGCGCGAACTGAAGCTTTCTTT.

The CDR3 coding sequence is TGTGCCAGTAGTTCACGGGCCTCCGAGACCCAGTACTTC. This codes for CASSSRASETQYF. V and J are TRBV19 and TRBJ2-5; D is uncertain. Germline CDR1 LNHDA, CDR2 SQIVND (reference sequence). This CDR3 is built from 13 residues. V shed 5 bases and J shed 5 bases, with 12 bases lying between them.

V usage is TRBV7-2 and J usage is TRBJ2-2; D possibly matches TRBD1 or TRBD2 (5 bases each). Germline CDR1 reads SGHTA; CDR2 reads FQGNSA. The CDR3 sequence is 16 residues long. V lost 3 bases and J lost 7, with 18 bases in between. DNA of the CDR3: TGTGCCAGCAGCTTCCCAAGCGGCAAAGGGGTCGGGGAGCTGTTTTTT. Protein product: CASSFPSGKGVGELFF.

The chain has TRBV15 and TRBJ1-3, with 7 positions matching TRBD1. Germline-derived CDR1 and CDR2 are LNHNV and YYDKDF (reference sequence). The V gene end was trimmed by 1 base and the J gene end by 0 bases; junction bases not matched to a gene: 3. The CDR3 is made up of 16 amino acids. The DNA of the CDR3 is TGTGCCACCAGCAGAGGTGGGACAGCCTCTGGAAACACCATATATTTT. Residues: CATSRGGTASGNTIYF.

This clone is deemed medium-sized. The V call is TRBV7-2, the J call TRBJ1-3; D not certain. V was pared by 2 bases and J by 2 bases, with 10 bases between. Germline V lookup: CDR1 SGHTA, CDR2 FQGNSA. The CDR3 has 15 residues. The CDR3, as DNA: TGTGCCAGCAGCTTACAAAGTCCGCCTGGAAACACCATATATTTT. Translating it yields CASSLQSPPGNTIYF.

This chain joins TRBV6-5 and TRBJ2-3; 8 bases are shared with TRBD1. The CDR3 runs 13 residues. V was clipped by 6 bases and J by 1 base; unmatched bases: 0. CDR1 and CDR2 from the germline V gene are MNHEY and SVGAGI. CDR3 DNA sequence: TGTGCCAGCAGGGACAGGGGCACAGATACGCAGTATTTT. This sequence encodes CASRDRGTDTQYF.

The chain is built from TRBV15 and TRBJ2-1; D is unclear. The CDR3 contains 13 residues. The germline V and J ends were trimmed by 0 bases and 9 bases, with 9 bases remaining between them. Germline V gene sequence: CDR1 LNHNV, CDR2 YYDKDF (reference sequence). The CDR3 DNA reads TGTGCCACCAGCAGAGATAATACCCGTGAGCAGTTCTTC. It is translated as CATSRDNTREQFF. The full variable domain, completed using reference TRBV15 and TRBJ2-1, is DAMVIQNPRYQVTQFGKPVTLSCSQTLNHNVMYWYQQKSSQAPKLLFHYYDKDFNNEADTPDNFQSRRPNTSFCFLDIRSPGLGDTAMYLCATSRDNTREQFFGPGTRLTVL.

In its sample, this clone was seen a few times. The V call is TRBV5-1, the J call TRBJ2-2, with 7 positions matching TRBD1. V trimming: 3 bases; J trimming: 0 bases; junction bases outside the gene matches: 2. Per the germline V gene, CDR1 is SGHRS and CDR2 is YFSETQ. The CDR3 extends over 15 amino acids. Here the CDR3 DNA reads TGCGCCAGCAGCTCCGGGACAGCGAACACCGGGGAGCTGTTTTTT. Translated, it gives CASSSGTANTGELFF.